The sequence of this T cell receptor (beta chain) was determined in a study of regulatory T cells in long-lasting Graves disease. As concerns this clonotype: The antigen is undetermined.

Regarding the study as a whole: The researchers studied only peripheral blood, not thyroid tissue. Results may be inaccurate due to the small sample size. With a few thousand shared public clonotypes, persistent patients exceeded new patients, who shared about 1,000.

Assembly of TCR beta libraries relied on iRepertoire HTBI primers together with Arm-PCR of CDR3 regions. Each CDR3 protein is one row after TCRdb ran MiXCR on the multiplex PCR reads. Of fewer than 450,000 distinct CDR3 sequences listed, 23% are singletons. The time point: persistent/refractory GD, antithyroid drugs over 5 years with positive TRAb. PBMCs provided the RNA from which the TCR library was made. This receptor was identified in a female donor with Graves disease. This sample comprised peripheral blood mononuclear cells (PBMCs), obtained when the disease was refractory, from a patient treated with antithyroid drugs.

The chain's CDR3 is CASSLRRGLSYEQYF. In nucleotides, the CDR3 is TGTGCCAGCAGCTTAAGGCGGGGGCTATCCTACGAGCAGTACTTC. The rearrangement joins TRBV11-1 to TRBJ2-7; D is possibly TRBD2 (7 bases). V gave up 2 bases and J gave up 1 base, with 12 bases separating them. This CDR3 has 15 residues. Germline CDR1 is SGHAT and CDR2 is FQDESV (reference sequence).